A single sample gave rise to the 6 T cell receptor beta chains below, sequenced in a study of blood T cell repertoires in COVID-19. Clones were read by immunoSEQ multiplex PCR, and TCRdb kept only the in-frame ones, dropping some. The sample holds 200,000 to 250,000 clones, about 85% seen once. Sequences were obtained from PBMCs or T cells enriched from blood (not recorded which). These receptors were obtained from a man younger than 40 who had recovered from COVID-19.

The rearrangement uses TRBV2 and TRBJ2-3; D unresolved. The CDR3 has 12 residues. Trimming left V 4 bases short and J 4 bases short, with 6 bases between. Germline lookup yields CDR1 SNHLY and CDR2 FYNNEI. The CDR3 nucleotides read TGTGCCAGCAGTGTTTCTGCAGATACGCAGTATTTT. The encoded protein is CASSVSADTQYF.

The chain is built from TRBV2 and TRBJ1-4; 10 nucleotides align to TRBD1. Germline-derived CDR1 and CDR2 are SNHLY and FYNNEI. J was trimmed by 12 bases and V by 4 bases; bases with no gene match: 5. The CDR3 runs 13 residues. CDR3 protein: CASSVDRGGELFF. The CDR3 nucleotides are TGTGCCAGCAGTGTGGACAGGGGGGGAGAACTGTTTTTT.

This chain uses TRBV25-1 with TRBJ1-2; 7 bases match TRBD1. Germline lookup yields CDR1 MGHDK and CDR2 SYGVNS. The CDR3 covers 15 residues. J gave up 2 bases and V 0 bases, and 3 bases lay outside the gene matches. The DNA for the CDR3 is TGTGCCAGCAGTGAATATCTACAGGGGAACTATGGCTACACCTTC. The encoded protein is CASSEYLQGNYGYTF.

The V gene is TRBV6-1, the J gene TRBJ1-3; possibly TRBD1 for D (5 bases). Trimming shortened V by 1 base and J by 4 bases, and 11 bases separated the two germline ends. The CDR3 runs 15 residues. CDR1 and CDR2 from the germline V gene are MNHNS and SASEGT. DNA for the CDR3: TGTGCCAGCAGTGAAGAGGTGGCAGGGGGAAACACCATATATTTT. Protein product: CASSEEVAGGNTIYF.

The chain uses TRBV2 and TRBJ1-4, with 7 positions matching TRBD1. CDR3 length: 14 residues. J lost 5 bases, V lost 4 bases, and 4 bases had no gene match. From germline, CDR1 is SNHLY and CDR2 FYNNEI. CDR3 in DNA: TGTGCCAGCAGTGCCGGGACAGAGAATGAAAAACTGTTTTTT. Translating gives CASSAGTENEKLFF.

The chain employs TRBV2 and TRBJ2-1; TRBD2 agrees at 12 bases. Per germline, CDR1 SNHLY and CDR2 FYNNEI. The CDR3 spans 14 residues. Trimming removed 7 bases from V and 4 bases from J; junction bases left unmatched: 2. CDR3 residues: CASTGLAGYNEQFF. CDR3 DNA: TGTGCCAGCACTGGACTAGCGGGATACAATGAGCAGTTCTTC.